The 13 T cell receptor beta chains presented below share a single source sample, sequenced in a study of T cells expressing NK-cell markers. TCRdb reprocessed the 5' RACE reads and reports one entry per CDR3 protein, with no DNA. This sample contains about 550,000 distinct CDR3 sequences. Sequenced input: blood T cells: a sorted CD56 or NKG2C T cell subset, CD4+ or CD8+ T cells, or bulk PBMC T cells (not recorded which). The source is a man younger than 30 in good health.

This sequence joins TRBV19 and TRBJ1-1. Germline CDR1 reads LNHDA; CDR2 reads SQIVND (reference sequence). CDR3 length: 16 amino acids. This CDR3 is CASSYAGGGPNTEAFF.

V and J are TRBV12-3 or TRBV12-4 and TRBJ1-4; checking the TCRdb D call of TRBD1 is not possible without DNA. The CDR3 covers 17 residues. The chain's CDR3 is CASSTIAGTGGYEKLFF.

The chain employs TRBV5-1 and TRBJ2-2; TCRdb gives TRBD2 as the D gene, but with no DNA this cannot be confirmed. This CDR3 spans 18 amino acids. In germline, CDR1 is SGHRS, CDR2 YFSETQ. CDR3 sequence reads: CASSPSGTSGRVTGELFF.

The chain couples TRBV29-1 to TRBJ1-4. The CDR3 has 11 amino acids. Germline values: CDR1 SQVTM, CDR2 ANQGSEA. The CDR3 loop is CSVATGKKLFF.

CDR3: CASSRLGNRYEQYF. The rearrangement links TRBV12-3 or TRBV12-4 to TRBJ2-7; TCRdb picks TRBD2, but there is no DNA to check that call. The CDR3 is 14 amino acids.

The CDR3 loop reads CATCPGLAGLNEQFF. The chain recombines TRBV12-3 or TRBV12-4 with TRBJ2-1; TCRdb lists TRBD2, though no DNA is available to test this call. The CDR3 runs to 15 residues.

V gene TRBV12-3 or TRBV12-4 combines with J gene TRBJ1-6; checking the TCRdb D call of TRBD1 is not possible without DNA. The CDR3 extends over 16 amino acids. CDR3 sequence reads: CASRPGPQTYNSPLHF.

This sequence joins TRBV6-2 or TRBV6-3 and TRBJ1-6; the TCRdb D gene call, TRBD1, has no DNA to confirm it. This CDR3 is built from 14 residues. CDR1 is MNHEY, CDR2 SVGEGT, per germline. The CDR3 is CASRRDSLNSPLHF.

The CDR3 spells CASSSGTSGDTQYF. The rearrangement joins TRBV5-1 to TRBJ2-3; with no DNA, the TCRdb D assignment of TRBD1 cannot be verified. CDR1 and CDR2 from the germline V gene are SGHRS and YFSETQ. The CDR3 covers 14 residues.

The V and J genes are TRBV30 and TRBJ2-2. This CDR3 has 12 residues. CDR1 and CDR2 (germline): GTSNPN, SVGIG (reference sequence). The CDR3: CAWSKTSWELFF.

This chain links TRBV15 with TRBJ1-5; the TRBD1 assignment by TCRdb is unverifiable without DNA. The CDR3 is made up of 16 amino acids. The V gene's germline CDR1 is LNHNV and CDR2 YYDKDF (reference sequence). The CDR3 sequence is CATSSGFRTASQPQHF.

The chain uses TRBV27 and TRBJ2-5; TCRdb proposes TRBD2, but this gene call is untestable without DNA. Looked up from germline, CDR1 is MNHEY and CDR2 is SMNVEV (reference sequence). This CDR3 comprises 15 residues. CDR3 protein: CASSRSGTLQETQYF.

The chain links TRBV6-5 to TRBJ2-5; TCRdb designates TRBD1, a call that cannot be tested without DNA. The germline gives CDR1 MNHEY, CDR2 SVGAGI. This CDR3 spans 15 amino acids. The CDR3 here is CASSPRAGRQETQYF.